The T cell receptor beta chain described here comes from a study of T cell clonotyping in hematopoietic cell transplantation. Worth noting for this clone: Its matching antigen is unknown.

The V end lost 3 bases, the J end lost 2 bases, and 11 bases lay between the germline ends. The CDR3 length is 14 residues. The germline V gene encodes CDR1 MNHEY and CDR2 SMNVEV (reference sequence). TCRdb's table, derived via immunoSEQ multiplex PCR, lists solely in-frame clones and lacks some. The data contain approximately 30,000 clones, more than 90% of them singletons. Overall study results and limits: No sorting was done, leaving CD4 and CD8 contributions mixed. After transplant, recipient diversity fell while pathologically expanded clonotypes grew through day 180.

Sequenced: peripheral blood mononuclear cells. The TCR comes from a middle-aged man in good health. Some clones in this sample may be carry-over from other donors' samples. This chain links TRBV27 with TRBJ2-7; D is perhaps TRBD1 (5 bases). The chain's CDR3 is CASSLHQGTYEQYF. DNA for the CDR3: TGTGCCAGCAGTTTGCACCAGGGAACCTACGAGCAGTACTTC.